One and the same sample provided the 26 T cell receptor beta chains below, sequenced in a study of shared clonotypes between healthy human individuals (TCRdb year 2020). The protocol used for the library was the immunoSEQ multiplex PCR assay. TCRdb re-hosts the immuneACCESS table, in-frame sequences only. Its copies lack some clones; in the studies checked, an unresolved V gene accounts for under half of them, and the cause for the rest is not known. For this sample the table gives over a million clones, of which around 82% were detected only once. The top ten clones comprise about 0.52% of the sample. What was sequenced was memory CD4+ T cells from PBMCs. In light of the paper, this sample's cell subset or site label describes: CD45RA-negative fraction. The receptors were sampled from a young man in good health. Some clones in this sample may be carry-over from other donors' samples.

This clone came up many times. CDR3 amino acids: CASSWGQGTPGELFF. CDR3 in DNA: TGTGCCAGTAGTTGGGGACAGGGGACTCCCGGGGAGCTGTTTTTT. This chain links TRBV19 with TRBJ2-2; 10 bases fit TRBD1. The CDR3 runs 15 residues. Trimming removed 5 bases from V and 6 bases from J; junction bases left unmatched: 6. In germline, CDR1 is LNHDA, CDR2 SQIVND (reference sequence).

The CDR3 sequence: CASSELDGSYEQYF. CDR3 in DNA: TGTGCCAGCAGCGAGTTGGACGGGTCCTACGAGCAGTACTTC. The chain joins TRBV9 to TRBJ2-7; no clear D gene. This CDR3 comprises 14 residues. The V end was cut by 3 bases, the J end by 1 base, with 11 bases between. From germline, CDR1 is SGDLS and CDR2 YYNGEE.

The gene calls are TRBV28 and TRBJ2-7; D remains ambiguous. The CDR3 is 15 residues long. V dropped 5 bases and J dropped 4 bases, with 18 bases sitting between them. CDR1 and CDR2 from the germline V gene are MDHEN and SYDVKM. CDR3 coding DNA: TGTGCCAGCAGTGCGTCGGTGGGAAGAATTTACGAGCAGTACTTC. Its protein product is CASSASVGRIYEQYF.

This clone has more than one count but fewer than ten. The identical CDR3 is also encoded by other nucleotide sequences in the sample. The chain joins TRBV5-1 to TRBJ1-1; D is undetermined. CDR1 SGHRS and CDR2 YFSETQ come from the germline V gene. This CDR3 spans 14 amino acids. Trimming took off 0 bases at V and 1 base at J, with 7 bases between the two ends. CDR3 protein: CASSLETANTEAFF. CDR3 nucleotide sequence: TGCGCCAGCAGCTTGGAAACAGCGAACACTGAAGCTTTCTTT.

Worth noting for this clone: The same CDR3 also results from other DNA sequences found in this sample. This chain uses TRBV6-5 with TRBJ2-7; maybe TRBD2 (5 bases). The CDR3 covers 12 residues. With 5 bases removed from V and 3 bases from J, the gap between germline ends came to 8 bases. Germline V gives CDR1 MNHEY, CDR2 SVGAGI. In DNA form, the CDR3 reads TGTGCCAGCAGTGGGAGAAGCTACGAGCAGTACTTC. This gives the protein CASSGRSYEQYF.

The rearrangement joins TRBV19 to TRBJ1-5; 7 bases fit TRBD1. Germline lookup yields CDR1 LNHDA and CDR2 SQIVND (reference sequence). The CDR3 runs 15 residues. V lost 2 bases to trimming and J lost 5 bases; unmatched junction nucleotides: 6. The CDR3 here is CASSIIGTVHQPQHF. DNA for the CDR3: TGTGCCAGTAGTATAATCGGGACAGTTCATCAGCCCCAGCATTTT.

With regard to this clone: It may be a read error: a sequence one base away is much more abundant. The chain combines TRBV14 with TRBJ1-1; no firm D call. This CDR3 comprises 12 residues. The V end lost 3 bases, the J end lost 1 base, and 3 bases lay between the germline ends. Per the germline V gene, CDR1 is SGHDN and CDR2 is FVKESK. CDR3 bases: TGTGCCAGCAGCCAGACGAACACTGAAGCTTTCTTT. Translating gives CASSQTNTEAFF.

In its sample, this clone was seen once. The rearrangement links TRBV7-3 to TRBJ2-1; a possible D gene is TRBD2 (6 bases). Germline V lookup: CDR1 SGHTA, CDR2 FQGTGA. The CDR3 is 15 residues long. The ends were cut back, 5 bases at V and 3 bases at J, with 14 bases in the middle. The CDR3 here is CASSPRTSFYNEQFF. DNA for the CDR3: TGTGCCAGCAGCCCGCGTACTAGCTTCTACAATGAGCAGTTCTTC. Full variable domain (rest looked up from reference TRBV7-3 and TRBJ2-1): GAGVSQTPSNKVTEKGKYVELRCDPISGHTALYWYRQSLGQGPEFLIYFQGTGAADDSGLPNDRFFAVRPEGSVSTLKIQRTERGDSAVYLCASSPRTSFYNEQFFGPGTRLTVL.

The chain employs TRBV21-1 and TRBJ2-5. TRBV21-1 is termed a pseudogene. CDR3 length: 16 residues. CDR3 DNA: TGTGCCAGCAGCGCCCTCGGGACGGAGTTCCAAGAGACCCAGTACTTC. This gives the protein CASSALGTEFQETQYF.

The chain links TRBV28 to TRBJ1-4, with 9 bases fitting TRBD1. Trimming took 3 bases from V and 7 from J; bases not matched to a gene: 15. The CDR3 extends over 18 amino acids. Per germline, CDR1 MDHEN and CDR2 SYDVKM. The CDR3 DNA reads TGTGCCAGCAGTTTGCCGGACAGGGGCTTCGCTGGGTCTGAAAAACTGTTTTTT. Encoded protein: CASSLPDRGFAGSEKLFF.

The chain links TRBV10-3 to TRBJ2-3; no firm D call. Germline CDR1 is ENHRY and CDR2 is SYGVKD. This CDR3 has 14 residues. The ends were cut back, 6 bases at V and 5 bases at J, with 15 bases in the middle. The CDR3 nucleotides read TGTGCCATCAGGGACGGCATGGTGGGAGATACGCAGTATTTT. Translated, it gives CAIRDGMVGDTQYF.

This clone came up once. The rearrangement joins TRBV4-1 to TRBJ2-5; 14 bases are a match to TRBD2. This CDR3 region has 15 residues. Unmatched junction bases numbered 8, after V lost 9 bases and J lost 5 bases. The germline V gene has CDR1 MGHRA and CDR2 YSYEKL. This CDR3 reads CARGLAGAWEETQYF. DNA of the CDR3: TGCGCCAGGGGACTAGCGGGAGCTTGGGAGGAGACCCAGTACTTC.

With respect to this clone: Other DNA sequences from this sample encode an identical CDR3 as well. The V gene is TRBV30, the J gene TRBJ2-3; no definite D call. The V and J ends lost 0 bases and 3 bases respectively, with 4 bases between them. Germline V gene data show CDR1 as GTSNPN and CDR2 as SVGIG (reference sequence). The length of the CDR3 is 12 residues. This CDR3 is CAWSVLTDTQYF. CDR3 DNA sequence: TGTGCCTGGAGTGTACTTACAGATACGCAGTATTTT. Full variable domain (remainder filled in from reference TRBV30 and TRBJ2-3): SQTIHQWPATLVQPVGSPLSLECTVEGTSNPNLYWYRQAAGRGLQLLFYSVGIGQISSEVPQNLSASRPQDRQFILSSKKLLLSDSGFYLCAWSVLTDTQYFGPGTRLTVL.

This clone was detected many times. The V and J genes are TRBV28 and TRBJ2-5; no reliable D call. V lost 5 bases, J lost 5 bases, and 9 bases lay in between. The CDR3 contains 12 residues. Germline CDR1 MDHEN, CDR2 SYDVKM. In DNA form, the CDR3 reads TGTGCCAGCAGTCGAAATACCGAGACCCAGTACTTC. This translates into CASSRNTETQYF.

This chain links TRBV6-1 with TRBJ2-2; D remains unclear. In germline, CDR1 is MNHNS, CDR2 SASEGT. The CDR3 contains 12 residues. V was trimmed by 6 bases and J by 7 bases, leaving 9 bases between them. The CDR3 protein is CASRIGGGELFF. The DNA of the CDR3 is TGTGCCAGCAGAATAGGTGGCGGGGAGCTGTTTTTT.

The V and J genes are TRBV28 and TRBJ1-5; 7 nucleotides line up with TRBD1. Per the germline V gene, CDR1 is MDHEN and CDR2 is SYDVKM. The CDR3 length is 17 residues. Trimming at V came to 6 bases and at J to 3 bases, leaving 14 bases not matched to a gene. DNA for the CDR3: TGTGCCAGCAGGAGACAGGGAGGGCTTATAGACAATCAGCCCCAGCATTTT. Its protein is CASRRQGGLIDNQPQHF. Combining the CDR3 with reference TRBV28 and TRBJ1-5 gives the whole variable domain DVKVTQSSRYLVKRTGEKVFLECVQDMDHENMFWYRQDPGLGLRLIYFSYDVKMKEKGDIPEGYSVSREKKERFSLILESASTNQTSMYLCASRRQGGLIDNQPQHFGDGTRLSIL.

This clone was seen just once. The chain recombines TRBV7-3 with TRBJ2-3; D unresolved. The CDR3 has 15 amino acids. Trimming removed 5 bases at V and 1 base at J, with 13 bases between. The germline CDR1 and CDR2 sequences are SGHTA and FQGTGA. This CDR3 is CASSPVGRGTDTQYF. The CDR3, as DNA: TGTGCCAGCAGCCCAGTCGGTCGGGGCACAGATACGCAGTATTTT.

The chain couples TRBV6-5 to TRBJ1-1; D gene unclear. Trimming cost V 2 bases and J 3 bases, with 10 bases left between them. Germline V gene lookup returns CDR1 MNHEY and CDR2 SVGAGI. The CDR3 extends over 14 amino acids. CDR3 nucleotide sequence: TGTGCCAGCAGTTACGAGGCCCTGGACACTGAAGCTTTCTTT. Amino acid sequence: CASSYEALDTEAFF.

The chain joins TRBV14 to TRBJ2-5, with D unclear. With 2 bases removed from V and 5 bases from J, the gap between germline ends came to 12 bases. The CDR3 sequence is 14 residues long. Germline V CDR1 and CDR2: SGHDN, FVKESK. The CDR3 bases are TGTGCCAGCAGCCAACCAGCTCTTCGTGAGACCCAGTACTTC. Translation gives CASSQPALRETQYF.

V usage is TRBV28 and J usage is TRBJ1-5; the match to TRBD1 covers 10 bases. The CDR3 contains 16 residues. V trimming: 10 bases; J trimming: 5 bases; junction bases outside the gene matches: 14. Per the germline V gene, CDR1 is MDHEN and CDR2 is SYDVKM. CDR3 amino acids: CATYPTGTGDYQPQHF. CDR3 coding DNA: TGTGCCACCTACCCAACCGGGACAGGGGACTATCAGCCCCAGCATTTT.

This clone has a handful of counts. This chain links TRBV13 with TRBJ2-1, with D perhaps TRBD1 or TRBD2 (5 bases each). Deletions cut 5 bases from V and 4 bases from J, with 15 bases between. Germline values: CDR1 PRHDT, CDR2 FYEKMQ (reference sequence). The CDR3 sequence is 15 residues long. CDR3 in DNA: TGTGCCAGCAGCCCGACCGGGACGGAATACAATGAGCAGTTCTTC. Amino acid sequence: CASSPTGTEYNEQFF.

The V and J genes are TRBV7-3 and TRBJ2-1, with TRBD2 identical over 9 bases. Germline loops: CDR1 SGHTA, CDR2 FQGTGA. Trimming at V came to 1 base and at J to 6 bases, leaving 4 bases not matched to a gene. This CDR3 has 15 residues. DNA for the CDR3: TGTGCCAGCAGCTTAATAGCGGGAGTAGGCAATGAGCAGTTCTTC. It specifies CASSLIAGVGNEQFF.

V usage is TRBV5-4 and J usage is TRBJ1-5; D remains ambiguous. With 4 bases removed from V and 7 bases from J, the gap between germline ends came to 9 bases. Germline CDR1 SGHNT, CDR2 YYREEE (reference sequence). The length of the CDR3 is 12 residues. This CDR3 reads CASSPLGQPQHF. The DNA for the CDR3 is TGTGCCAGCAGCCCCTTGGGCCAGCCCCAGCATTTT.

This rearrangement joins TRBV2 to TRBJ1-4; 8 bases map to TRBD1. The CDR3 loop spans 16 amino acids. After removal of 5 bases from V and 7 bases from J, the junction contained 12 bases not matched to a gene. Germline loops: CDR1 SNHLY, CDR2 FYNNEI. The CDR3, as DNA: TGTGCCAGCAGTCTCAGACAGGGGTTCTTGGGTGAAAAACTGTTTTTT. Translated: CASSLRQGFLGEKLFF.

This clone was seen a handful of times. The V and J genes are TRBV6-1 and TRBJ2-1, with TRBD2 matching over 10 bases. Germline CDR1 reads MNHNS; CDR2 reads SASEGT. Trimming took 3 bases from V and 8 from J; bases not matched to a gene: 10. The CDR3 loop spans 16 amino acids. The CDR3 loop is CASSDPASGREYEQFF. The DNA of the CDR3 is TGTGCCAGCAGTGACCCCGCTAGCGGGAGAGAGTATGAGCAGTTCTTC.

The rearrangement joins TRBV11-3 to TRBJ1-1; D gene unclear. The CDR3 has 13 amino acids. Trimming took 5 bases from V and 3 from J, leaving 10 bases between them. Germline lookup yields CDR1 SGHNT and CDR2 YENEEA. The DNA of the CDR3 is TGTGCCAGCAGCCCCGCTTTGGACACTGAAGCTTTCTTT. Its translation is CASSPALDTEAFF.